The next 31 T cell receptor beta chains were all read from a single sample in a study of early T cells in non-severe SARS-CoV-2 infection. One entry per CDR3 protein, called by TCRdb with MiXCR from the 5' RACE reads. The sample holds roughly 100,000 distinct CDR3 sequences, less than 15% seen once. The sample comprised whole blood. The source of these receptors is an adult who was a healthcare worker with PCR-confirmed SARS-CoV-2 infection or an uninfected control (not recorded which).

This chain uses TRBV7-8 with TRBJ2-1; weak D call: TRBD2 (6 bases). Trimming removed 2 bases at V and 7 bases at J, with 15 bases between. Germline CDR1 is SGHVS and CDR2 is FQNEAQ. This CDR3 region has 15 residues. CDR3 nucleotide sequence: TGTGCCAGCAGCTTAACGGAGGGGACGGGGAATGAGCAGTTCTTC. Translation gives CASSLTEGTGNEQFF.

This clonotype was counted ten times or more. In DNA form, the CDR3 reads TGCGCCAGCATGTCGGGAGTTGGCAGCAATGAGCAGTTCTTC. This translates into CASMSGVGSNEQFF. The rearrangement links TRBV5-1 to TRBJ2-1; D is perhaps TRBD2 (6 bases). The CDR3 runs to 14 residues. Trimming left V 6 bases short and J 6 bases short, with 16 bases between. Germline V lookup: CDR1 SGHRS, CDR2 YFSETQ.

This clonotype was detected ten times or more. The CDR3 here is CSVGQGTLNTEAFF. In nucleotides, the CDR3 is TGCAGCGTTGGCCAGGGGACTTTGAACACTGAAGCTTTCTTT. This chain joins TRBV29-1 and TRBJ1-1, with TRBD1 as a possible D gene (6 bases). The CDR3 sequence is 14 residues long. Trimming left V 4 bases short and J 0 bases short, with 12 bases between. From germline, CDR1 is SQVTM and CDR2 ANQGSEA.

This clonotype showed up many times. This chain links TRBV13 with TRBJ2-7, with 12 nucleotides matching TRBD2. The CDR3 is 16 amino acids. CDR1 is PRHDT and CDR2 is FYEKMQ in the germline V gene (reference sequence). J was trimmed by 2 bases and V by 4 bases; bases with no gene match: 6. The CDR3 reads CASSSIRLAGAYEQYF. The CDR3 DNA reads as TGTGCCAGCAGCTCGATAAGACTAGCGGGGGCCTACGAGCAGTACTTC.

This clonotype appeared a few times. This sequence joins TRBV15 and TRBJ1-2, with D maybe TRBD1 (5 bases). Trimming pared 3 bases from V and 4 bases from J, leaving 15 bases between. The CDR3 covers 15 residues. Germline CDR1 LNHNV, CDR2 YYDKDF (reference sequence). CDR3 sequence: CATSSPARGGYGYTF. CDR3 DNA sequence: TGTGCCACCAGCAGTCCAGCCCGTGGGGGCTATGGCTACACCTTC.

This chain joins TRBV12-3 or TRBV12-4 and TRBJ1-1; tentatively, D is TRBD1 (6 bases). This CDR3 has 15 residues. V was trimmed by 3 bases and J by 1 base, leaving 12 bases between them. The CDR3 sequence is CASSFNGGGNTEAFF. For the CDR3, the DNA is TGTGCCAGCAGTTTCAATGGAGGGGGGAACACTGAAGCTTTCTTT.

This clonotype has only a few counts. The chain uses TRBV21-1 and TRBJ2-1; the D call TRBD1 from the table was never checked on the DNA. TRBV21-1 is a known pseudogene. The CDR3 loop spans 15 amino acids. The CDR3 bases are TGTGCCAGCAGCCGCCTGGACAGGGGAGACAATGAGCAGTTCTTC. It codes for CASSRLDRGDNEQFF.

The CDR3 bases are TGCGCCAGCAGCCGCTATTTACGCGGGGGCCGGAATGAAAAACTGTTTTTT. This gives the protein CASSRYLRGGRNEKLFF. V usage is TRBV4-3 and J usage is TRBJ1-4, with D possibly matching TRBD1 (6 bases). CDR1 is LGHNA, CDR2 YSLEER, per germline. This CDR3 has 17 residues. Trimming shortened V by 4 bases and J by 5 bases, and 20 bases separated the two germline ends.

This rearrangement joins TRBV2 to TRBJ2-1, with D hard to call. V lost 3 bases and J lost 10, with 7 bases in between. This CDR3 has 11 residues. Looked up from germline, CDR1 is SNHLY and CDR2 is FYNNEI. The CDR3 DNA reads as TGTGCCAGCAGTGACGGCTCGGAGCAGTTCTTC. This codes for CASSDGSEQFF.

This clonotype turned up a few times. The chain recombines TRBV20-1 with TRBJ1-5; D perhaps matches TRBD1 (5 bases). Trimming cost V 5 bases and J 4 bases, with 12 bases left between them. Looked up from germline, CDR1 is DFQATT and CDR2 is SNEGSKA (reference sequence). CDR3 length: 13 amino acids. This chain's CDR3 is CSAQKTVNQPQHF. CDR3 nucleotides: TGCAGTGCTCAGAAGACAGTAAATCAGCCCCAGCATTTT.

The table lists this clonotype with many counts. The V call is TRBV3-1, the J call TRBJ2-7; D is ambiguous. The CDR3 has 12 residues. The V and J ends lost 1 base and 3 bases respectively, with 4 bases between them. Germline V gene data show CDR1 as LGHDT and CDR2 as YNNKEL (reference sequence). CDR3 bases: TGTGCCAGCAGCCAAGGTCGCTACGAGCAGTACTTC. Translation gives CASSQGRYEQYF.

The chain links TRBV18 to TRBJ2-2, with 9 bases fitting TRBD2. Trimming at V came to 2 bases and at J to 4 bases, leaving 8 bases not matched to a gene. Germline V gene sequence: CDR1 KGHSH, CDR2 LQKENI. This CDR3 is built from 17 residues. The CDR3 spells CASSPSIAGVTTGELFF. In nucleotides, the CDR3 is TGTGCCAGCTCACCATCCATAGCGGGAGTTACCACCGGGGAGCTGTTTTTT.

V gene TRBV11-2 combines with J gene TRBJ2-7, with D possibly being TRBD2 (5 bases). Trimming removed 5 bases from V and 0 bases from J, with 14 bases in between. The CDR3 consists of 15 residues. Germline values: CDR1 SGHAT, CDR2 FQNNGV. Here the CDR3 reads CASSPLTGSSYEQYF. The CDR3 DNA reads TGTGCCAGCAGCCCCCTTACGGGGAGCTCCTACGAGCAGTACTTC.

This clonotype was seen many times. V usage is TRBV12-3 or TRBV12-4 and J usage is TRBJ2-7; D is undetermined. The V and J ends lost 5 bases and 0 bases respectively, with 5 bases between them. This CDR3 spans 12 amino acids. CDR3 loop: CASSPTSYEQYF. The CDR3 DNA reads as TGTGCCAGCAGTCCAACCTCCTACGAGCAGTACTTC.

This clonotype was observed many times. Sequence at one end of the junction differs from germline and may be a read error. The chain employs TRBV12-3 or TRBV12-4 and TRBJ1-4; TRBD1 aligns across 7 bases. CDR3 size: 12 residues. The CDR3 DNA follows: TGTGCCAGCAGCCCTGATCTGGGGACAGTCCTCTTT. Encoded protein: CASSPDLGTVLF.

This clonotype has at least ten counts. V usage is TRBV20-1 and J usage is TRBJ2-7; 9 bases fit TRBD2. Germline trimming cut 1 base from V and 1 base from J; bases unmatched to any gene: 2. Per germline, CDR1 DFQATT and CDR2 SNEGSKA (reference sequence). The CDR3 has 14 residues. DNA for the CDR3: TGCAGTGCTAGAGGGACTAGCGTTTCCTACGAGCAGTACTTC. This translates into CSARGTSVSYEQYF.

The chain combines TRBV7-9 with TRBJ2-2; the D call may be TRBD1 or TRBD2 (5 bases each). V was shortened by 6 bases and J by 5 bases, with 25 bases between the two germline ends. CDR1 and CDR2 (germline): SEHNR, FQNEAQ (reference sequence). CDR3 length equals 18 residues. The CDR3 sequence: CASRIQSFLGETTGELFF. CDR3 in DNA: TGTGCCAGCAGGATACAGAGCTTTCTAGGGGAGACTACCGGGGAGCTGTTTTTT.

This clonotype was seen more than once but under ten times. This chain joins TRBV5-1 and TRBJ1-2; possible D gene TRBD1, 6 bases. V shed 4 bases and J shed 2 bases, with 9 bases lying between them. Looked up from germline, CDR1 is SGHRS and CDR2 is YFSETQ. This CDR3 spans 13 amino acids. CDR3 loop: CASSRGQNYGYTF. The CDR3 DNA reads TGCGCCAGCAGCCGCGGACAGAACTATGGCTACACCTTC.

The table lists this clonotype with many counts. The chain recombines TRBV7-2 with TRBJ2-3; D is unresolved. The CDR3 spans 15 residues. Germline CDR1 and CDR2: SGHTA and FQGNSA. V was pared by 2 bases and J by 0 bases, with 9 bases between. CDR3 protein: CASSLQAYSTDTQYF. CDR3 DNA: TGTGCCAGCAGCTTACAGGCGTATAGCACAGATACGCAGTATTTT.

This chain uses TRBV20-1 with TRBJ2-3; TRBD2 matches 8 bases. Losses at the gene ends were 0 bases for V and 2 bases for J; bases not matched to a gene: 7. This CDR3 has 16 amino acids. Germline V CDR1 and CDR2: DFQATT, SNEGSKA (reference sequence). The CDR3 nucleotides read TGCAGTGCTAGAGATGTAGGTAGCGGGACCACAGATACGCAGTATTTT. Translating it yields CSARDVGSGTTDTQYF.

The genes are TRBV7-9 and TRBJ2-2, with 8 positions matching TRBD1. CDR3 length: 13 amino acids. V trimming: 6 bases; J trimming: 7 bases; junction bases outside the gene matches: 4. From germline, CDR1 is SEHNR and CDR2 FQNEAQ (reference sequence). This CDR3 is CASRTTGVGELFF. CDR3 DNA: TGTGCCAGCAGGACGACAGGGGTCGGGGAGCTGTTTTTT.

This clonotype was seen at least ten times. The chain combines TRBV5-1 with TRBJ1-1; D is possibly TRBD1 (5 bases). CDR3 length equals 14 residues. V gave up 3 bases and J gave up 1 base, with 10 bases separating them. Per germline, CDR1 SGHRS and CDR2 YFSETQ. The CDR3 sequence: CASSWSGKNTEAFF. CDR3 DNA sequence: TGCGCCAGCAGCTGGTCAGGGAAGAACACTGAAGCTTTCTTT.

This clonotype was observed a few times. This sequence joins TRBV18 and TRBJ2-3; TRBD2 might be the D (5 bases). The germline V gene has CDR1 KGHSH and CDR2 LQKENI. V lost 4 bases and J lost 2, with 10 bases in between. This CDR3 comprises 14 residues. The chain's CDR3 is CASSRERTTDTQYF. CDR3 bases: TGTGCCAGCTCACGCGAGCGGACCACAGATACGCAGTATTTT.

The V call is TRBV5-1, the J call TRBJ2-2; unclear D gene. The germline gives CDR1 SGHRS, CDR2 YFSETQ. V was cut by 1 base and J by 3 bases, with 10 bases left in between. The CDR3 is made up of 15 amino acids. The CDR3 nucleotides are TGCGCCAGCAGCTTGCAAGGGCTGGACACCGGGGAGCTGTTTTTT. Residues: CASSLQGLDTGELFF.

Many counts were recorded for this clonotype. The chain carries TRBV5-1 and TRBJ1-1; D gene unclear. The CDR3 runs 13 residues. The germline CDR1 and CDR2 sequences are SGHRS and YFSETQ. V was pared by 4 bases and J by 5 bases, with 12 bases between. This CDR3 reads CASSLKLETEAFF. CDR3 nucleotides: TGCGCCAGCAGCCTGAAGTTGGAGACTGAAGCTTTCTTT.

This clonotype was found a few times. CDR3 residues: CASGLAANTGELFF. DNA of the CDR3: TGTGCGTCGGGACTAGCGGCGAACACCGGGGAGCTGTTTTTT. The chain has TRBV7-9 and TRBJ2-2; TRBD2 matches 11 bases. This CDR3 region has 14 residues. CDR1 is SEHNR, CDR2 FQNEAQ, per germline (reference sequence).

This chain connects TRBV4-3 to TRBJ1-2; D gene unclear. V was cut by 3 bases and J by 6 bases, with 17 bases left in between. From germline, CDR1 is LGHNA and CDR2 YSLEER. CDR3 length: 15 residues. The CDR3 region has the DNA TGCGCCAGCAGCCAGGCTGTGCTGGCGGGGAATGGCTACACCTTC. Amino acid sequence: CASSQAVLAGNGYTF.

Only a few counts were recorded for this clonotype. The chain uses TRBV6-1 and TRBJ2-1; a weak D match, TRBD1 (6 bases). Between the trimmed V and J ends, which lost 5 bases and 5 bases, there was a span of 19 bases. CDR1 MNHNS and CDR2 SASEGT come from the germline V gene. The CDR3 runs to 16 residues. CDR3 DNA sequence: TGTGCCAGCAGTTACCGGGACACTCTAAGGGACAATGAGCAGTTCTTC. Its protein is CASSYRDTLRDNEQFF.

This clonotype was seen a few times. The J gene is TRBJ2-7, the V gene TRBV21-1; TRBD1 reflects the table's D call only, with no check against the DNA. TRBV21-1 is given as a pseudogene. The CDR3 runs to 14 residues. This chain's CDR3 is CASSIRDSYYEQYF. The CDR3 coding sequence is TGTGCCAGCAGCATCCGGGACAGCTACTACGAGCAGTACTTC.

At least ten counts were recorded for this clonotype. This rearrangement joins TRBV7-7 to TRBJ2-1, with 8 bases matching TRBD2. The CDR3 is 16 residues long. CDR1 SSHAT and CDR2 FNYEAQ come from the germline V gene (reference sequence). The V and J ends lost 5 bases and 8 bases, in that order; junction bases with no gene match: 14. This chain's CDR3 is CASSQTGTSLFDEQFF. The CDR3 DNA reads TGTGCCAGCAGCCAAACCGGGACTAGTCTTTTCGATGAGCAGTTCTTC.

A few counts support this clonotype. The J gene is TRBJ1-1, the V gene TRBV6-5, with D possibly matching TRBD1 (5 bases). The CDR3 has 11 residues. Germline V CDR1 and CDR2: MNHEY, SVGAGI. V was clipped by 7 bases and J by 11 bases, with 14 bases between them. This chain's CDR3 is CASISVRDAFF. CDR3 nucleotide sequence: TGTGCCAGCATTTCCGTCAGGGACGCTTTCTTT.